This T cell receptor (beta chain) was sequenced during a study of Tregs in tolerant kidney transplant recipients. Study overall: Related graft donors supplied nonmyeloablative bone marrow transplants, and mixed chimerism was transient.

As for this clone: Its antigen is not identified.

Study-wide results and caveats: Few patients were studied, so findings need validation in larger groups. For some patients, primers changed over time, blocking nucleotide-level comparison.

CDR3 length: 13 residues. V lost 4 bases, J lost 2 bases, and 8 bases lay in between. Germline loops: CDR1 KGHSH, CDR2 LQKENI. Clones were sequenced by immunoSEQ multiplex PCR, and TCRdb holds only the in-frame ones, with some missing. There are over 60,000 clones in the sample; about 89% occur only once, and around 0.4% lies in the top ten. CD4+CD25+CD127- Tregs, CD4+CD25- non-Tregs, CD4 and CD8 cells were sorted. The TCR comes from a human donor who received a combined kidney and bone marrow transplant. The sequencing here drew on CD4+ T cells from blood, taken before the transplant. V and J are TRBV18 and TRBJ1-2; D unclear. The CDR3 coding sequence is TGTGCCAGCTCACTCGGGGAAAACTATGGCTACACCTTC. Translated: CASSLGENYGYTF.